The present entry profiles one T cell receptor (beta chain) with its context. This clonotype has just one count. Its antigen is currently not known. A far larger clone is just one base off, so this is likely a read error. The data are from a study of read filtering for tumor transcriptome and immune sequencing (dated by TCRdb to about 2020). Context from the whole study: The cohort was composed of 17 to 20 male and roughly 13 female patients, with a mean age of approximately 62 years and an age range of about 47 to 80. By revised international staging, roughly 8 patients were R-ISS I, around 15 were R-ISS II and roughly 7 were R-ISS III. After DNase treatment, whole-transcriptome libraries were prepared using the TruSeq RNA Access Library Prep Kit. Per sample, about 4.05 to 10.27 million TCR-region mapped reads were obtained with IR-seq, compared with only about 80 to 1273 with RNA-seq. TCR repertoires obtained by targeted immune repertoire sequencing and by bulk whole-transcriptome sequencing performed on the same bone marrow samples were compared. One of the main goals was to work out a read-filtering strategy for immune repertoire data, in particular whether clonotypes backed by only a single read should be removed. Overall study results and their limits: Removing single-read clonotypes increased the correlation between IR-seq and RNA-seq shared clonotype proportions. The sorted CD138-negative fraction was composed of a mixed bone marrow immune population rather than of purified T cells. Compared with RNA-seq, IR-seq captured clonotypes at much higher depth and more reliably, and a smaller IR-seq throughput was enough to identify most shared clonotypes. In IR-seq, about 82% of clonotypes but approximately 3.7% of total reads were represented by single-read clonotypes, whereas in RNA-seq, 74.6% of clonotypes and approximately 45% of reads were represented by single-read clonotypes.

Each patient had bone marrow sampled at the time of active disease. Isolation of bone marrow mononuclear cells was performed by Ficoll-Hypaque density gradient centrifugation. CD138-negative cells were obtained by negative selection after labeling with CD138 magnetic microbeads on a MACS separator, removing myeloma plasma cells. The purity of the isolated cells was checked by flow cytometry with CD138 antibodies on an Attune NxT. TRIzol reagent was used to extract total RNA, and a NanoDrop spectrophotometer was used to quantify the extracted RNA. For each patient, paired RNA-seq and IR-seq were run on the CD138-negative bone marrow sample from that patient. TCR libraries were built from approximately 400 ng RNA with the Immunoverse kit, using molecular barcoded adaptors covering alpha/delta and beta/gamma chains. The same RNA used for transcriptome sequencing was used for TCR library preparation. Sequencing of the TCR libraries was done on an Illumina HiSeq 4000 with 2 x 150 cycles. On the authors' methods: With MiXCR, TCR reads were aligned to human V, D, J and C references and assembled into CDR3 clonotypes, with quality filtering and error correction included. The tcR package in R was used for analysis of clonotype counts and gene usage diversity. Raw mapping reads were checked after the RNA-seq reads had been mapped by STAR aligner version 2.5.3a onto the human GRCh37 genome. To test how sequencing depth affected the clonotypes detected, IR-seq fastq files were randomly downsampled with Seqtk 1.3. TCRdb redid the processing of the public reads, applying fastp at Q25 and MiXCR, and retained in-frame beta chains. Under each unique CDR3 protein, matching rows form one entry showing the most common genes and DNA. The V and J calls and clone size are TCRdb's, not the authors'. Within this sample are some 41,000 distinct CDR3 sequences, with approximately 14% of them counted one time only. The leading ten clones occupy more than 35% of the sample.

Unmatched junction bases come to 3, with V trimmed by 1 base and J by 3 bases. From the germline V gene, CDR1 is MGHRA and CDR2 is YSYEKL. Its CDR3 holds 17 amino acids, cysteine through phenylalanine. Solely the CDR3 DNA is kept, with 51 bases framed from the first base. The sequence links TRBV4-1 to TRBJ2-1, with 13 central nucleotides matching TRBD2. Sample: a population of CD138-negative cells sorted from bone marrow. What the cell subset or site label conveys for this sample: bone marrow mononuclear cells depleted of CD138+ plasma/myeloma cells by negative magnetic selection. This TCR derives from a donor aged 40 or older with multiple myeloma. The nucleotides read TGCGCCAGCAGCCAAGGCCGGACTAGCGGGAGCTACAATGAGCAGTTCTTC. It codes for CASSQGRTSGSYNEQFF.